This T cell receptor (beta chain) was documented in a study of response to subunit inactivated influenza vaccine. Study-level results: It was the authors' suggestion that each seasonal influenza vaccination recruits few new T cells.

TCRdb re-derived calls from the RT-PCR reads in MiXCR, one entry per CDR3 protein. The data hold more than 600,000 distinct CDR3 sequences, with about 18% observed a single time. This clonotype appeared a few times. Its matching antigen is unknown. Trimming removed 5 bases from V and 9 bases from J, with 14 bases in between. The germline V gene has CDR1 SGHAT and CDR2 FQNNGV. This CDR3 comprises 13 residues. This specimen consisted of PBMCs from blood, obtained about 5 days after vaccination. The source is a man in his fifties who received an inactivated influenza vaccine. V gene TRBV11-2 combines with J gene TRBJ2-1, with a possible D match to TRBD1 (6 bases). The CDR3 region is CASSIHRDGEQFF. Here the CDR3 DNA reads TGTGCCAGCAGCATCCACAGGGACGGTGAGCAGTTCTTC.